This TCR beta chain was captured by sequencing in a study of cytomegalovirus exposure and HLA in healthy donors. Study-level points and caveats: Certain sequence variants were highly shared and formed a cluster, and this cluster was likely a sequencing artifact. Per a later analysis, HLA-associated TCR beta chains showed more clonal expansion than other, equally common TCR beta chains. A later analysis linked a missense variant in DCLRE1C to the trimming of TCR beta V and J genes.

As concerns this clone: The antigen remains undetermined.

The study ran its PCR with 60 Vbeta and 13 Jbeta primers. This table comes from immunoSEQ multiplex PCR, and its TCRdb copy is limited to in-frame clones, with some not included. The sample carries 99,000 or so clones, roughly four fifths recorded once. The V segment lost 4 bases and the J segment 9 bases; nucleotides outside the gene matches: 8. The CDR3 totals 16 residues. CDR1 SGHTS and CDR2 YDEGEE come from the germline V gene. The material sequenced was PBMCs. The rearrangement joins TRBV5-8 to TRBJ2-1, with 15 positions matching TRBD2. This sequence was found in a man aged 35-49 years in good health and CMV-seronegative. CDR3 protein: CASSAGLAGGPREQFF. DNA for the CDR3: TGTGCCAGCAGCGCTGGACTAGCGGGGGGGCCGCGTGAGCAGTTCTTC.